This T cell receptor (beta chain) derives from a study of CXCR3-negative and CXCR3-positive naive CD8 T cells. Researchers prepared the TRB cDNA libraries using 5' RACE with UMI labels. After re-calling the 5' RACE reads, TCRdb lists one entry per CDR3 protein, DNA absent. Its table records tens of thousands of distinct CDR3 sequences. A word on this clonotype: Its antigen is undetermined.

Germline values: CDR1 MRHNA, CDR2 SNTAGT. CDR3 length: 16 residues. Study-wide results and caveats: Similar TRBV-TRBJ usage characterized naive CXCR3-negative and CXCR3-positive cells; memory cells differed.

The chain joins TRBV6-4 to TRBJ2-3; there is no DNA to check the TCRdb D call of TRBD1. This clonotype originated in a human donor in good health. Some clones in this sample may be carry-over from other donors' samples. The specimen sequenced was memory CD8+ T cells from blood. The CDR3 reads CASSDSPGEGTDTQYF.